The 23 T cell receptor beta chains reported below all come from one sample, sequenced in a study of blood T cell repertoires in COVID-19. Repertoires were generated with immunoSEQ multiplex PCR, while TCRdb's copy carries only in-frame clones and drops some. The data contain under 250,000 clones, about 82% of them singletons. Sequenced material: peripheral blood. Receptors originate from a woman aged 80 or older with COVID-19, enrolled during active disease.

The genes are TRBV5-1 and TRBJ1-2; no clear D. This CDR3 has 12 amino acids. With 4 bases removed from V and 10 bases from J, the gap between germline ends came to 14 bases. Germline V lookup: CDR1 SGHRS, CDR2 YFSETQ. The DNA for the CDR3 is TGCGCCAGCAGCCGTGACAATTTTGACTACACCTTC. Protein: CASSRDNFDYTF.

This chain connects TRBV28 to TRBJ2-2; 8 bases map to TRBD2. V lost 10 bases, J lost 1 base, and 8 bases stayed unmatched. The CDR3 length is 15 residues. The germline V gene encodes CDR1 MDHEN and CDR2 SYDVKM. CDR3 nucleotides: TGTGCCACCGTCAGCGGGGGTCAGAACACCGGGGAGCTGTTTTTT. Its translation is CATVSGGQNTGELFF.

The V and J genes are TRBV4-2 and TRBJ2-5; 10 bases map to TRBD1. CDR3 size: 14 residues. V shed 1 base and J 5 bases; nucleotides not matched to a gene: 1. Per germline, CDR1 LGHNA and CDR2 YNFKEQ. This CDR3 reads CASSQGGQGETQYF. CDR3 in DNA: TGTGCCAGCAGCCAAGGGGGACAGGGGGAGACCCAGTACTTC.

The chain carries TRBV2 and TRBJ1-2, with TRBD1 matching over 7 bases. The CDR3 length is 12 residues. The junction had 12 bases not matched to a gene; V was cut back by 7 bases and J by 13 bases. The germline V gene has CDR1 SNHLY and CDR2 FYNNEI. CDR3 nucleotide sequence: TGTGCCAGCAATCAACAGGGGTATTTGGGCACCTTC. Its protein is CASNQQGYLGTF.

V usage is TRBV10-1 and J usage is TRBJ2-3, with 8 nucleotides matching TRBD1. The germline CDR1 and CDR2 sequences are WNHNN and SYGVQD (reference sequence). This CDR3 region has 15 residues. V lost 6 bases to trimming and J lost 4 bases; unmatched junction nucleotides: 9. The CDR3 DNA reads TGCGCCAGCAGCCAAGGACAGGGAAACGCAGATACGCAGTATTTT. As protein: CASSQGQGNADTQYF.

The chain combines TRBV4-1 with TRBJ2-5, with 12 bases lining up with TRBD2. Germline values: CDR1 MGHRA, CDR2 YSYEKL. The CDR3 is made up of 17 amino acids. V was pared by 4 bases and J by 4 bases, with 10 bases of the junction left unmatched. DNA for the CDR3: TGCGCCAGCAGCCCGCTTTCCACTAGCGGGGGGAGAGAGACCCAGTACTTC. It codes for CASSPLSTSGGRETQYF.

This chain uses TRBV28 with TRBJ1-6; no definite D call. Trimming removed 6 bases from V and 14 bases from J, with 17 bases in between. The CDR3 is 13 residues long. Germline-derived CDR1 and CDR2 are MDHEN and SYDVKM. CDR3 region: CASRPTVSITLHF. CDR3 coding DNA: TGTGCCAGCAGACCAACCGTTTCTATCACCCTCCACTTT.

The chain has TRBV5-1 and TRBJ1-1, with 11 bases fitting TRBD1. This CDR3 contains 16 residues. Trimming removed 3 bases from V and 6 bases from J; junction bases left unmatched: 10. Germline V lookup: CDR1 SGHRS, CDR2 YFSETQ. CDR3 region: CASSSGQGAYSAEAFF. The CDR3 coding sequence is TGCGCCAGCAGCTCCGGACAGGGGGCTTATTCGGCTGAAGCTTTCTTT.

The V and J genes are TRBV3-1 (or the pseudogene TRBV3-2) and TRBJ1-3, with D possibly matching TRBD1 (6 bases). Germline CDR1 and CDR2: LGHDT and YNNKEL (reference sequence). The V end lost 6 bases, the J end lost 1 base, and 13 bases lay between the germline ends. The CDR3 contains 15 residues. CDR3 residues: CASSSQGLSGNTIYF. The CDR3 DNA reads TGTGCCAGCAGTTCACAGGGTCTTTCTGGAAACACCATATATTTT.

The chain has TRBV2 and TRBJ1-5; a possible D gene is TRBD1 (5 bases). The V gene's germline CDR1 is SNHLY and CDR2 FYNNEI. Deletions cut 4 bases from V and 3 bases from J, with 10 bases between. This CDR3 contains 14 residues. CDR3 bases: TGTGCCAGCAGTGGAGACAGCTTCAATCAGCCCCAGCATTTT. Its translation: CASSGDSFNQPQHF.

This clone is a singleton in its sample. The V and J genes are TRBV3-1 (or the pseudogene TRBV3-2) and TRBJ1-4, with 8 bases aligning to TRBD1. V gave up 5 bases and J gave up 4 bases; unmatched junction bases: 6. The V gene's germline CDR1 is LGHDT and CDR2 YNNKEL (reference sequence). The CDR3 contains 15 residues. CDR3 bases: TGTGCCAGCAGCACCCGGACAGGGATTAATGAAAAACTGTTTTTT. This encodes CASSTRTGINEKLFF.

V gene TRBV11-2 combines with J gene TRBJ1-5; D remains unclear. The germline CDR1 and CDR2 sequences are SGHAT and FQNNGV. Trimming pared 0 bases from V and 4 bases from J, leaving 4 bases between. The CDR3 spans 13 residues. The CDR3 DNA is TGTGCCAGCAGCTTAGACAGAAATCAGCCCCAGCATTTT. Protein: CASSLDRNQPQHF. The complete variable domain, with remaining parts taken from reference TRBV11-2 and TRBJ1-5, reads EAGVAQSPRYKIIEKRQSVAFWCNPISGHATLYWYQQILGQGPKLLIQFQNNGVVDDSQLPKDRFSAERLKGVDSTLKIQPAKLEDSAVYLCASSLDRNQPQHFGDGTRLSIL.

The table lists this clone with a few counts. V and J are TRBV12-3 or TRBV12-4 and TRBJ1-6, with 7 bases lining up with TRBD1. V shed 8 bases, J shed 5 bases, and the junction held 3 bases outside the gene matches. This CDR3 has 13 residues. This CDR3 is CASRDSNNSPLHF. Written as DNA, the CDR3 is TGTGCCAGCCGGGACAGTAATAATTCACCCCTCCACTTT.

This rearrangement joins TRBV9 to TRBJ2-3, with 10 bases that match TRBD2. Per germline, CDR1 SGDLS and CDR2 YYNGEE. J gave up 5 bases and V 3 bases, and 6 bases lay outside the gene matches. The CDR3 has 15 amino acids. The CDR3 spells CASSASGGGGDTQYF. The CDR3, as DNA: TGTGCCAGCAGCGCGAGCGGGGGGGGTGGAGATACGCAGTATTTT.

This clone was recorded many times. The V gene is TRBV5-6, the J gene TRBJ2-7; TRBD2 might be the D (6 bases). The germline gives CDR1 SGHDT, CDR2 YYEEEE. The CDR3 is 15 amino acids. V lost 4 bases and J lost 0, with 14 bases in between. CDR3 region: CASSAGPGLSYEQYF. CDR3 nucleotide sequence: TGTGCCAGCAGCGCGGGACCAGGGCTCTCCTACGAGCAGTACTTC.

The J gene is TRBJ2-5, the V gene TRBV19, with TRBD1 matching over 9 bases. The J segment lost 4 bases and the V segment lost 5 bases, leaving 11 bases of the junction unmatched. The CDR3 extends over 16 amino acids. The germline gives CDR1 LNHDA, CDR2 SQIVND (reference sequence). CDR3 loop: CASSLGTGRGGETQYF. The DNA of the CDR3 is TGTGCCAGTAGTTTAGGGACAGGGCGTGGAGGAGAGACCCAGTACTTC.

The rearrangement uses TRBV18 and TRBJ1-1; tentatively, D is TRBD1 (5 bases). The CDR3 length is 13 residues. From germline, CDR1 is KGHSH and CDR2 LQKENI. V dropped 2 bases and J dropped 8 bases, with 12 bases sitting between them. The CDR3 region is CASSPSQGGEAFF. CDR3 nucleotide sequence: TGTGCCAGCTCACCATCCCAGGGTGGGGAAGCTTTCTTT.

In its sample, this clone was seen once. This chain joins TRBV27 and TRBJ1-6; D is perhaps TRBD1 (6 bases). Germline V CDR1 and CDR2: MNHEY, SMNVEV (reference sequence). This CDR3 comprises 17 residues. The V and J ends lost 7 bases and 0 bases respectively, with 16 bases between them. Here the CDR3 reads CASTHSPQGSYNSPLHF. The CDR3 coding sequence is TGTGCCAGCACCCACTCCCCACAGGGCTCCTATAATTCACCCCTCCACTTT.

This clone was observed once. The V gene is TRBV5-1, the J gene TRBJ2-1; 13 positions match TRBD2. The V gene's germline CDR1 is SGHRS and CDR2 YFSETQ. V lost 0 bases, J lost 10 bases, and 4 bases stayed unmatched. This CDR3 comprises 15 residues. The DNA of the CDR3 is TGCGCCAGCAGCTTGGTTACTAGCGGGGGGGCCGAGCAGTTCTTC. The encoded protein is CASSLVTSGGAEQFF.

The CDR3 here is CASSIRSVNTGELFF. CDR3 sequence (DNA): TGTGCCAGTAGTATACGATCAGTGAACACCGGGGAGCTGTTTTTT. V usage is TRBV19 and J usage is TRBJ2-2; D gene uncertain. This CDR3 is built from 15 residues. V lost 2 bases to trimming and J lost 1 base, with 8 bases between them. CDR1 is LNHDA, CDR2 SQIVND, per germline (reference sequence). Complete variable domain (other parts from reference TRBV19 and TRBJ2-2): DGGITQSPKYLFRKEGQNVTLSCEQNLNHDAMYWYRQDPGQGLRLIYYSQIVNDFQKGDIAEGYSVSREKKESFPLTVTSAQKNPTAFYLCASSIRSVNTGELFFGEGSRLTVL.

The chain has TRBV5-6 and TRBJ2-5, with TRBD2 identical over 8 bases. This CDR3 is 18 amino acids long. The V and J ends lost 5 bases and 4 bases, in that order; junction bases with no gene match: 19. Germline-derived CDR1 and CDR2 are SGHDT and YYEEEE. The CDR3 is CASRAYRNGGASGETQYF. CDR3 DNA sequence: TGTGCCAGCAGAGCCTACAGAAACGGGGGGGCCTCAGGAGAGACCCAGTACTTC.

The chain has TRBV28 and TRBJ1-1, with D perhaps TRBD1 (6 bases). There are 14 residues in the CDR3. Trimming took 5 bases from V and 0 from J, leaving 10 bases between them. Germline CDR1 and CDR2: MDHEN and SYDVKM. For the CDR3, the DNA is TGTGCCAGCAGTGGACAGCTCATGAACACTGAAGCTTTCTTT. This sequence encodes CASSGQLMNTEAFF.

CDR3 nucleotide sequence: TGTGCCAGTAGTGGGGGCGGCCTCGGAGAGACCCAGTACTTC. Its translation is CASSGGGLGETQYF. The chain joins TRBV19 to TRBJ2-5, with D perhaps matching TRBD1 (6 bases). Germline V lookup: CDR1 LNHDA, CDR2 SQIVND (reference sequence). V lost 5 bases to trimming and J lost 4 bases, with 14 bases between them. This CDR3 spans 14 amino acids.